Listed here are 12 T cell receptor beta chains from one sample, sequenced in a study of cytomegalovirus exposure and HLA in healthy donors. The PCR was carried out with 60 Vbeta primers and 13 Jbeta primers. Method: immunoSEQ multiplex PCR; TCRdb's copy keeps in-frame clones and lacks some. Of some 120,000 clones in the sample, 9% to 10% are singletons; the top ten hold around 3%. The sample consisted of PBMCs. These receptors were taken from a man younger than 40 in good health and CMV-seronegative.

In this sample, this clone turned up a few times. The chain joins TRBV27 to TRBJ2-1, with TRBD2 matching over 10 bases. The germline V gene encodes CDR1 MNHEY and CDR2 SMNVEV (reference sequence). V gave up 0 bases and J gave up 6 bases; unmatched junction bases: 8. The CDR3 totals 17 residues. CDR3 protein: CASSLSQRGGRGNEQFF. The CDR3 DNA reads TGTGCCAGCAGTTTATCACAGCGGGGGGGCCGAGGCAATGAGCAGTTCTTC.

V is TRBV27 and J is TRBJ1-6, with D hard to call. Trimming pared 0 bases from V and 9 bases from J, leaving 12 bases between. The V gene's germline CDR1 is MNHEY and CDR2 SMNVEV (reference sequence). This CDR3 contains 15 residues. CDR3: CASSLSALRSSPLHF. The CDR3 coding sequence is TGTGCCAGCAGTTTATCTGCCCTCAGGTCTTCACCCCTCCACTTT.

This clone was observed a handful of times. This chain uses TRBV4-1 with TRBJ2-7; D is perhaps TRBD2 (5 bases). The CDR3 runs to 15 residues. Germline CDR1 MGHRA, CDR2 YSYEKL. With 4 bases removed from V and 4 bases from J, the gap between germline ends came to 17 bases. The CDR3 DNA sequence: TGCGCCAGCAGCCCCACCGGAGTGCCGGGGTACGAGCAGTACTTC. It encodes CASSPTGVPGYEQYF.

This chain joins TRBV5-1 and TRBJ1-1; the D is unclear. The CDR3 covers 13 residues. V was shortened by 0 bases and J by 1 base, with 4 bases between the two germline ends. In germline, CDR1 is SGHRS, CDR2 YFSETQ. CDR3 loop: CASSLDRNTEAFF. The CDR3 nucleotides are TGCGCCAGCAGCTTGGACAGGAACACTGAAGCTTTCTTT.

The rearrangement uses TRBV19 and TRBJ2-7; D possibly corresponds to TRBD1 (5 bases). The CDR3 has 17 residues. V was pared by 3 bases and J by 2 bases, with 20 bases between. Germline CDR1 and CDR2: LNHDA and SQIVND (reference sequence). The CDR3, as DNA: TGTGCCAGTAGTATGGGTCCCCAGGGTGGTAGGGCCTACGAGCAGTACTTC. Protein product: CASSMGPQGGRAYEQYF.

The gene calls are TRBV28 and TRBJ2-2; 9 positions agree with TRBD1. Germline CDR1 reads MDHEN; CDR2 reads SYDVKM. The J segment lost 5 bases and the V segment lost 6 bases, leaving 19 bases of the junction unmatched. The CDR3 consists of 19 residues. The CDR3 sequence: CASRPTTGGPEFWTGELFF. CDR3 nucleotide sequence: TGTGCCAGCAGACCCACGACAGGGGGGCCCGAATTTTGGACCGGGGAGCTGTTTTTT.

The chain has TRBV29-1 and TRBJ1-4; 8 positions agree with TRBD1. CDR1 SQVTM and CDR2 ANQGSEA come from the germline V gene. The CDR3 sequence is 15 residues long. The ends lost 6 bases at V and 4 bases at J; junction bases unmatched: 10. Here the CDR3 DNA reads TGCAGCGTCTCAGGGGGCGCTCCCCTTAATGAAAAACTGTTTTTT. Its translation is CSVSGGAPLNEKLFF.

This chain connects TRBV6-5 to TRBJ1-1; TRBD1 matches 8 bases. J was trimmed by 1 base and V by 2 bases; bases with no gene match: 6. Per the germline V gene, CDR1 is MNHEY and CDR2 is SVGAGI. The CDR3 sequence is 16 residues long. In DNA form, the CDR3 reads TGTGCCAGCAGTTACATTTTTGGGACAGGGAACACTGAAGCTTTCTTT. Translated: CASSYIFGTGNTEAFF.

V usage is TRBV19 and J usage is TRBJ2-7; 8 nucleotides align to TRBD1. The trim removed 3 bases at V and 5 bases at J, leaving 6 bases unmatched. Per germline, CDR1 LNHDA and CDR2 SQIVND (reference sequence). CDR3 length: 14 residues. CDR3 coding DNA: TGTGCCAGTAGTATTAGACAGGGGCCCCACGAGCAGTACTTC. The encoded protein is CASSIRQGPHEQYF.

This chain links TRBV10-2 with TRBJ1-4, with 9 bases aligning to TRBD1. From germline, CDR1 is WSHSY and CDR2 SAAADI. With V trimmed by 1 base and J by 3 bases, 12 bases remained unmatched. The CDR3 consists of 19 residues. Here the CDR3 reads CASSELYGTGLFANEKLFF. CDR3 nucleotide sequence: TGCGCCAGCAGTGAGTTGTATGGGACAGGGTTATTCGCTAATGAAAAACTGTTTTTT.

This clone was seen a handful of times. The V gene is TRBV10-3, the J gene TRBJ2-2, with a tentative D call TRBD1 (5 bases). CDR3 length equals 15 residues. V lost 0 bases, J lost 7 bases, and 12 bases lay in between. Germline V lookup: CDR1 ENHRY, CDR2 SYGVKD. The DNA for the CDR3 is TGTGCCATCAGTGAGTCAGGTCAGGGCGGCGGGGAGCTGTTTTTT. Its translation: CAISESGQGGGELFF.

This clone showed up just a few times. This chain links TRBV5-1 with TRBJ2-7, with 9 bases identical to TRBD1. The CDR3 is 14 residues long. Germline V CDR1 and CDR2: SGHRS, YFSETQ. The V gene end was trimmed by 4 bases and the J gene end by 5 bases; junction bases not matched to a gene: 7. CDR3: CASSPGTGRHEQYF. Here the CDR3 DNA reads TGCGCCAGCAGCCCCGGGACAGGGAGGCACGAGCAGTACTTC.